This entry lists 21 T cell receptor beta chains sequenced from one sample in a study of shared clonotypes between healthy human individuals. Produced via immunoSEQ multiplex PCR; TCRdb's table is partial and in-frame only. The sample consists of roughly 2.6 million clones, 90% to 95% of them appearing once. Sequenced material: naive CD4+ T cells sorted from blood. The sample's subset: CD45RA+ positively selected. These receptors all come from a young man in good health.

The chain couples TRBV5-4 to TRBJ2-4; D is tentatively TRBD1 or TRBD2 (6 bases each). Germline CDR1 and CDR2: SGHNT and YYREEE (reference sequence). The CDR3 sequence is 14 residues long. The germline V and J ends were trimmed by 6 bases and 5 bases, with 15 bases remaining between them. CDR3 bases: TGTGCCAGCACCCTGGAGGGGGGCCAAAACATTCAGTACTTC. Encoded protein: CASTLEGGQNIQYF.

The chain uses TRBV5-4 and TRBJ2-6; D remains ambiguous. Germline V lookup: CDR1 SGHNT, CDR2 YYREEE (reference sequence). The CDR3 covers 16 residues. Trimming took off 1 base at V and 2 bases at J, with 10 bases between the two ends. CDR3: CASSLISVPGANVLTF. CDR3 bases: TGTGCCAGCAGCTTGATTTCAGTTCCTGGGGCCAACGTCCTGACTTTC.

The chain combines TRBV5-6 with TRBJ2-5; D is uncertain. From germline, CDR1 is SGHDT and CDR2 YYEEEE. The length of the CDR3 is 14 residues. Trimming removed 4 bases at V and 2 bases at J, with 12 bases between. This chain's CDR3 is CASSPFRPQETQYF. The DNA for the CDR3 is TGTGCCAGCAGCCCCTTTCGGCCACAAGAGACCCAGTACTTC.

The CDR3 DNA follows: TGTGCCAGCAGCTCGAGTCGGTACACAGATACGCAGTATTTT. Residues: CASSSSRYTDTQYF. This chain connects TRBV11-2 to TRBJ2-3, with D unresolved. V dropped 4 bases and J dropped 2 bases, with 10 bases sitting between them. CDR1 SGHAT and CDR2 FQNNGV come from the germline V gene. The CDR3 length is 14 residues.

The chain links TRBV5-4 to TRBJ2-7; D remains unclear. CDR3 length equals 15 residues. CDR1 and CDR2 (germline): SGHNT, YYREEE (reference sequence). V lost 0 bases and J lost 5, with 15 bases in between. For the CDR3, the DNA is TGTGCCAGCAGCTTGGTTGGCAGGACCAGCAACGAGCAGTACTTC. Translated: CASSLVGRTSNEQYF. Full variable domain (outside the CDR3, taken from reference TRBV5-4 and TRBJ2-7): ETGVTQSPTHLIKTRGQQVTLRCSSQSGHNTVSWYQQALGQGPQFIFQYYREEENGRGNFPPRFSGLQFPNYSSELNVNALELDDSALYLCASSLVGRTSNEQYFGPGTRLTVT.

J is TRBJ2-1 and V is TRBV29-1, with 10 bases aligning to TRBD2. This CDR3 contains 12 residues. J lost 12 bases, V lost 6 bases, and 8 bases had no gene match. Germline V gives CDR1 SQVTM, CDR2 ANQGSEA. The CDR3 loop is CSVGSSGGRQFF. The CDR3 DNA follows: TGCAGCGTCGGCTCTAGCGGGGGACGGCAGTTCTTC.

For this clone: The same CDR3 can be traced to other DNA sequences in this sample. This chain links TRBV10-1 with TRBJ1-1; 9 bases agree with TRBD1. With V trimmed by 7 bases and J by 1 base, 1 base remained unmatched. CDR3 length equals 13 residues. CDR1 is WNHNN and CDR2 is SYGVQD in the germline V gene (reference sequence). DNA for the CDR3: TGCGCCAGCAAGGGACAGGGGAACACTGAAGCTTTCTTT. It translates to CASKGQGNTEAFF.

To note about this clone: In the same sample, other DNA sequences code for this CDR3. This sequence joins TRBV6-6 and TRBJ2-1, with D tentatively TRBD1 (6 bases). Trimming removed 2 bases at V and 0 bases at J, with 8 bases between. Germline V gene lookup returns CDR1 MNHNY and CDR2 SVGAGI (reference sequence). The CDR3 has 15 residues. The CDR3 DNA reads TGTGCCAGCAGTTACAGGGGGAGCTCCTACAATGAGCAGTTCTTC. This codes for CASSYRGSSYNEQFF.

This clone was picked up a small number of times. The chain is built from TRBV6-1 and TRBJ1-2, with D tentatively TRBD1 (5 bases). Deletions cut 5 bases from V and 6 bases from J, with 10 bases between. This CDR3 is built from 12 residues. Germline V CDR1 and CDR2: MNHNS, SASEGT. CDR3 DNA sequence: TGTGCCAGCAGTTTGCAGGGTGATGGCTACACCTTC. This codes for CASSLQGDGYTF.

On this clone itself: One end of the junction varies from germline; a read error may be responsible. This chain links TRBV28 with TRBJ1-5; maybe TRBD1 (6 bases). CDR1 MDHEN and CDR2 SYDVKM come from the germline V gene. This CDR3 region has 15 residues. For the CDR3, the DNA is TGTGCCGGCAGTTTACGGCAGGGGAGCAATCAGCCCCAGCATTTT. Amino acid sequence: CAGSLRQGSNQPQHF. Complete variable domain (other parts from reference TRBV28 and TRBJ1-5): DVKVTQSSRYLVKRTGEKVFLECVQDMDHENMFWYRQDPGLGLRLIYFSYDVKMKEKGDIPEGYSVSREKKERFSLILESASTNQTSMYLCAGSLRQGSNQPQHFGDGTRLSIL.

J is TRBJ1-2 and V is TRBV18, with D perhaps TRBD1 (6 bases). V shed 3 bases and J shed 0 bases, with 11 bases lying between them. Germline CDR1 reads KGHSH; CDR2 reads LQKENI. There are 15 residues in the CDR3. CDR3 DNA: TGTGCCAGCTCACCTAGTGGACAGACTAACTATGGCTACACCTTC. It specifies CASSPSGQTNYGYTF. The full variable domain, rest sourced from reference TRBV18 and TRBJ1-2, is NAGVMQNPRHLVRRRGQEARLRCSPMKGHSHVYWYRQLPEEGLKFMVYLQKENIIDESGMPKERFSAEFPKEGPSILRIQQVVRGDSAAYFCASSPSGQTNYGYTFGSGTRLTVV.

This clone was observed once. The CDR3 region is CASGGTFGSYNEQFF. The CDR3, as DNA: TGTGCCAGCGGGGGGACTTTCGGCTCCTACAATGAGCAGTTCTTC. J is TRBJ2-1 and V is TRBV6-5; possible D gene TRBD2, 6 bases. V gave up 8 bases and J gave up 0 bases, with 14 bases separating them. CDR3 length equals 15 residues. Germline V gene lookup returns CDR1 MNHEY and CDR2 SVGAGI.

The genes are TRBV25-1 and TRBJ2-5; 12 bases are a match to TRBD2. Trimming at V came to 7 bases and at J to 5 bases, leaving 5 bases not matched to a gene. Germline assignment: CDR1 MGHDK and CDR2 SYGVNS. CDR3 length: 14 residues. This CDR3 reads CASTTSGGGETQYF. In nucleotides, the CDR3 is TGTGCCAGCACGACTAGCGGGGGCGGGGAGACCCAGTACTTC.

The chain combines TRBV27 with TRBJ2-7; the match to TRBD1 covers 9 bases. Germline V gene data show CDR1 as MNHEY and CDR2 as SMNVEV (reference sequence). Trimming took 10 bases from V and 4 from J; bases not matched to a gene: 8. This CDR3 comprises 13 residues. The CDR3, as DNA: TGTGCCACGCGACCGACAGGGGGTTACGAGCAGTACTTC. Protein: CATRPTGGYEQYF.

This clone has a handful of counts. V is TRBV5-1 and J is TRBJ1-6; D remains unclear. The CDR3 is made up of 15 amino acids. V lost 0 bases to trimming and J lost 5 bases, with 9 bases between them. From germline, CDR1 is SGHRS and CDR2 YFSETQ. Here the CDR3 reads CASSLEPVHNSPLHF. In nucleotides, the CDR3 is TGCGCCAGCAGCTTGGAGCCAGTCCATAATTCACCCCTCCACTTT.

As concerns this clone: The sample holds other DNA sequences that translate to the same CDR3. V usage is TRBV11-2 and J usage is TRBJ2-1; D is ambiguous. CDR3 length: 14 residues. V dropped 1 base and J dropped 3 bases, with 7 bases sitting between them. Germline loops: CDR1 SGHAT, CDR2 FQNNGV. The chain's CDR3 is CASSLGASYNEQFF. The CDR3 nucleotides are TGTGCCAGCAGCTTAGGTGCGAGCTACAATGAGCAGTTCTTC.

CDR3 in DNA: TGCGCCAGCAGCCAAGAAGGCCACTTGGGGACTAATGAAAAACTGTTTTTT. Protein sequence: CASSQEGHLGTNEKLFF. The genes are TRBV4-1 and TRBJ1-4; D not certain. V dropped 0 bases and J dropped 2 bases, with 13 bases sitting between them. Germline V gives CDR1 MGHRA, CDR2 YSYEKL. The CDR3 spans 17 residues.

The V and J genes are TRBV6-6 and TRBJ1-2; D remains unclear. The CDR3 runs to 14 residues. Looked up from germline, CDR1 is MNHNY and CDR2 is SVGAGI (reference sequence). Trimming cost V 2 bases and J 8 bases, with 15 bases left between them. Here the CDR3 DNA reads TGTGCCAGCAGTTACGTCGGCATCCTAAGGGGCTACACCTTC. Encoded protein: CASSYVGILRGYTF.

In its sample, this clone was seen a few times. The chain links TRBV28 to TRBJ1-5; D is uncertain. Deletions cut 2 bases from V and 1 base from J, with 9 bases between. Germline assignment: CDR1 MDHEN and CDR2 SYDVKM. This CDR3 has 15 residues. The CDR3 bases are TGTGCCAGCAGTTTAATACGGCTGAGCAATCAGCCCCAGCATTTT. It codes for CASSLIRLSNQPQHF. Based on the CDR3 plus reference TRBV28 and TRBJ1-5, the full variable domain is DVKVTQSSRYLVKRTGEKVFLECVQDMDHENMFWYRQDPGLGLRLIYFSYDVKMKEKGDIPEGYSVSREKKERFSLILESASTNQTSMYLCASSLIRLSNQPQHFGDGTRLSIL.

The chain couples TRBV5-1 to TRBJ1-1; D might be TRBD1 (6 bases). V lost 0 bases and J 5 bases, leaving 14 bases between the germline ends. The CDR3 has 15 amino acids. Germline-derived CDR1 and CDR2 are SGHRS and YFSETQ. CDR3 sequence: CASSLEPGAATEAFF. The DNA for the CDR3 is TGCGCCAGCAGCTTGGAACCAGGGGCGGCAACTGAAGCTTTCTTT.

The chain recombines TRBV18 with TRBJ1-5; TRBD1 aligns across 8 bases. V shed 5 bases and J 0 bases; nucleotides not matched to a gene: 6. Germline V gene data show CDR1 as KGHSH and CDR2 as LQKENI. This CDR3 contains 16 residues. The CDR3 DNA reads TGTGCCAGCTCATTCGGGACAGGATATAGCAATCAGCCCCAGCATTTT. Protein sequence: CASSFGTGYSNQPQHF.